Sequencing of this T cell receptor beta chain was carried out in a study of blood T cell repertoires in COVID-19 (dated by TCRdb to about 2020). The study in broad terms: Collaborator samples came from the United States, Italy and Spain and covered acute and convalescent phases of COVID-19. The material from the prospective study consisted of cDNA or gDNA derived from T cells, B-cell-depleted T cells, or PBMCs. A freely available public database, intended as a resource for researchers studying the immune response to SARS-CoV-2, is where the repertoires were released. The dataset comprised deeply sampled blood TCRbeta repertoires from subjects exposed to, actively infected with, or recovered from COVID-19. The samples were drawn from two sources: the first 160 participants of the ongoing ImmuneRACE study, and 1,254 subjects contributed by 6 global collaborators. A de-identified subject ID, COVID-19 status, age in years and sex were almost always included in the sample metadata. Where available, HLA class I and class II types were obtained from metadata supplied by the sample provider rather than from assay-based typing. Overall study outcomes, separate from this receptor: The quantity of clinical and demographic metadata differed by source and by participant and was supplied without curation.

The immunoSEQ Assay, a bias-controlled multiplex PCR, was used to amplify TCRbeta CDR3 regions from genomic DNA. The study's processing was this. The number of nucleated cells in each sample was estimated from the amplification of reference gene primers within the assay. Sequence reads were collapsed and filtered to measure the absolute abundance of every unique TCRbeta CDR3 rearrangement. For each sample, productive Simpson clonality was calculated by taking the square root of Simpson's diversity index across productive rearrangements. Entries here come from immuneACCESS through TCRdb and include only in-frame sequences with V and J called. Some clones fail to appear in such tables; in the studies checked, an unresolved V gene covers under half of the shortfall, and the cause of the remainder is unknown. V, J and clone size were drawn from that table, and D and trimming were deduced from the DNA. In this sample the table shows some 160,000 clones, 75% to 90% of which occur a single time. The ten largest clones add up to approximately 2.8% of the sample.

CDR1 and CDR2, per the germline V gene, are SNHLY and FYNNEI. The CDR3 contains 15 residues, cysteine and phenylalanine counted. This entry keeps only the CDR3 DNA: 45 bases, framed from base 1. The V end gives up 7 bases and the J end 3 bases, leaving 10 bases in the junction not matched to a gene. This clone was found once. Its antigen is unknown. No base qualities exist here, and no much larger clone lies one base off it. Each collaborating institution followed its own protocols to collect whole blood in K2EDTA tubes. For TCRbeta analysis, collaborators shipped samples as frozen whole blood, isolated PBMCs, or DNA extracted from either of those sample types.

The sequence joins TRBV2 to TRBJ2-7; 9 of the junction bases match TRBD2. The source is a woman between 55 and 75 years old with active COVID-19. Input material: peripheral blood. The sequence in DNA is TGTGCCAGCAAGGCGGGAGGGCCTTGGGTCTACGAGCAGTACTTC. It encodes CASKAGGPWVYEQYF.